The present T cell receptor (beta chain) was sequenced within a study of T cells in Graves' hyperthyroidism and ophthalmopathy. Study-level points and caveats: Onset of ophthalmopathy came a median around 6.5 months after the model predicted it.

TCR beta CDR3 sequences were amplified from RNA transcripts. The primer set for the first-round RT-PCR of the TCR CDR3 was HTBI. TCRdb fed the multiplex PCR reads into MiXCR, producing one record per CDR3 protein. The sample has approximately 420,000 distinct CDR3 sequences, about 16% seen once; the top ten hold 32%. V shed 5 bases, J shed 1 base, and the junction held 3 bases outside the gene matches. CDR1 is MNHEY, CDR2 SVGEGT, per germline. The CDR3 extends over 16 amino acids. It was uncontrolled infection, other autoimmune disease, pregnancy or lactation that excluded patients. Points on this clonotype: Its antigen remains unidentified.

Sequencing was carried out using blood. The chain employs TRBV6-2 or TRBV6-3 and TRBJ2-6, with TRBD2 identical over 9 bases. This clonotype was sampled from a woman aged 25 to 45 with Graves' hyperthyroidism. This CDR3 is CASSGGRASGANVLTF. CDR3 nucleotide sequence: TGTGCCAGCAGTGGCGGGAGGGCTTCTGGGGCCAACGTCCTGACTTTC.